This is a list of T cell receptor beta chains from one sample in a study of cytomegalovirus exposure and HLA in healthy donors. The assay was immunoSEQ multiplex PCR, and TCRdb's table has in-frame clones only and misses some. The table has 250,000 to 350,000 clones, about 90% seen once. Sequenced input: PBMCs. The receptors here all came from a woman in her late teens or twenties in good health and CMV-seronegative. Each CDR3 is given with its conserved first and last residue. The D gene is left open where the match is weak. Not all rows give a size; the values are once, few, many and, for expanded clones, a class.

>-|TRBJ1-2|-|TRBV2
CASKEGIDYGYTF
TGTGCCAGCAAGGAGGGGATAGACTATGGCTACACCTTC
>-|TRBJ2-4|-|TRBV2
CASSVGGLAKNIQYF
TGTGCCAGCAGTGTCGGGGGACTAGCCAAAAACATTCAGTACTTC
>-|TRBJ1-2|-|TRBV27
CASSLYREGYGYTF
TGTGCCAGCAGTCTCTACAGGGAGGGCTATGGCTACACCTTC
>-|TRBJ2-7|-|TRBV13
CASSPSHPEEYEQYF
TGTGCCAGCAGCCCATCGCACCCAGAAGAATACGAGCAGTACTTC
>-|TRBJ2-7|-|TRBV9
CASSVGGSPSYEQYF
TGTGCCAGCAGCGTAGGAGGTAGTCCTTCCTACGAGCAGTACTTC
>-|TRBJ2-5|-|TRBV10-1
CASSGTLQETQYF
TGCGCCAGCAGTGGGACACTCCAAGAGACCCAGTACTTC
>-|TRBJ2-1|-|TRBV2
CASSPGDEQFF
TGTGCCAGCTCTCCAGGGGATGAGCAGTTCTTC
>-|TRBJ1-1|-|TRBV20-1
CSAPLNTEAFF
TGCAGTGCTCCGTTAAACACTGAAGCTTTCTTT
>-|TRBJ1-4|-|TRBV7-6
CASSLGRAPNEKLFF
TGTGCCAGCAGCTTAGGGAGAGCTCCCAATGAAAAACTGTTTTTT
>-|TRBJ1-1|-|TRBV6-5
CASSHPRGTTEAFF
TGTGCCAGCAGCCATCCCAGGGGTACCACTGAAGCTTTCTTT
>-|TRBJ1-2|-|TRBV30
CSWRGGNYGYTF
TGTTCCTGGAGAGGAGGGAACTATGGCTACACCTTC
>once|TRBJ2-3|-|TRBV2
CASSIRTVADTQYF
TGTGCCAGCAGTATTCGGACTGTCGCAGATACGCAGTATTTT
>-|TRBJ2-7|-|TRBV5-6
CASSLPGVPYEQYF
TGTGCCAGCAGCTTGCCGGGGGTCCCCTACGAGCAGTACTTC
>-|TRBJ1-4|TRBD1|TRBV30
CAWGQGAHEKLFF
TGTGCCTGGGGGCAGGGGGCGCATGAAAAACTGTTTTTT
>-|TRBJ1-6|TRBD1|TRBV27
CASSLAWAGGIFPLHF
TGTGCCAGCAGTTTAGCGTGGGCAGGGGGGATCTTCCCCCTCCACTTT
>-|TRBJ1-2|-|TRBV5-1
CASSLDGGYGYTF
TGCGCCAGCAGCTTGGACGGAGGATATGGCTACACCTTC
>once|TRBJ1-5|-|TRBV18
CASSGAQDQPQHF
TGTGCCAGCTCAGGGGCTCAAGATCAGCCCCAGCATTTT
>-|TRBJ2-7|TRBD2|TRBV6-1
CASSQRLAGAYEQYF
TGTGCCAGCAGTCAGCGACTAGCGGGGGCGTACGAGCAGTACTTC
>few|TRBJ2-7|TRBD1|TRBV9
CASSAGTGSSYEQYF
TGTGCCAGCAGCGCCGGGACAGGGAGCTCCTACGAGCAGTACTTC
>-|TRBJ1-1|-|TRBV30
CAWSRGPNTEAFF
TGTGCCTGGAGTCGTGGCCCGAACACTGAAGCTTTCTTT
>-|TRBJ2-2|TRBD1|TRBV11-1
CASSRDRGDTGELFF
TGTGCCAGCAGCAGGGACAGGGGCGACACCGGGGAGCTGTTTTTT
>-|TRBJ1-3|-|TRBV4-2
CASSQVSQGFSGNTIYF
TGTGCCAGCAGCCAAGTCTCTCAGGGCTTCTCTGGAAACACCATATATTTT
>-|TRBJ1-5|TRBD1|TRBV6-6
CASSPGQGLSQPQHF
TGTGCCAGCAGCCCCGGACAGGGCTTAAGTCAGCCCCAGCATTTT
>-|TRBJ1-1|-|TRBV30
CAWRWSGNTEAFF
TGTGCCTGGAGATGGTCAGGGAACACTGAAGCTTTCTTT
>once|TRBJ2-6|-|TRBV5-5
CASSLSGSGANVLTF
TGTGCCAGCAGCCTCAGTGGCTCTGGGGCCAACGTCCTGACTTTC
>-|TRBJ1-2|-|TRBV6-5
CASRPALLDYGYTF
TGTGCCAGCAGACCCGCTTTGTTAGACTATGGCTACACCTTC
>-|TRBJ2-3|-|TRBV7-2
CASSLIRVGDTQYF
TGTGCCAGCAGCTTAATTCGGGTGGGAGATACGCAGTATTTT
>-|TRBJ2-5|TRBD1|TRBV7-8
CASSLRTGRETQYF
TGTGCCAGCAGCTTAAGGACAGGGAGGGAGACCCAGTACTTC
>once|TRBJ2-1|TRBD2|TRBV9
CASSAPTSSNNEQFF
TGTGCCAGCAGCGCGCCGACTAGCTCGAACAATGAGCAGTTCTTC
>once|TRBJ1-2|-|TRBV4-1
CASSQEEGTLYNNYGYTF
TGCGCCAGCAGCCAAGAAGAAGGGACACTATACAACAACTATGGCTACACCTTC